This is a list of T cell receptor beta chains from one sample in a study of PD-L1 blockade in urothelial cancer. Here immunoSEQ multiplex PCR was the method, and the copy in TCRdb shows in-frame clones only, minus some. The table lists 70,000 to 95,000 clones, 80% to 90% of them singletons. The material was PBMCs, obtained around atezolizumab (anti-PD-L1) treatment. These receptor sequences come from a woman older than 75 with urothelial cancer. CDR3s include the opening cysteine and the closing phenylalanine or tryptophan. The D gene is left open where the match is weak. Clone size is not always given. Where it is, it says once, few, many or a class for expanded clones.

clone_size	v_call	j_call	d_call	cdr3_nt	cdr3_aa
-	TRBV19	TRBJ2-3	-	TGTGCCAGTAGTATAGTAACGACTGGCACAGATACGCAGTATTTT	CASSIVTTGTDTQYF
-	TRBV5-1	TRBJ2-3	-	TGCGCCAGCAGCCGGGACTCTAGCACAGATACGCAGTATTTT	CASSRDSSTDTQYF
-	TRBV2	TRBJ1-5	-	TGTGCCAGCAGTGAAGCTGGGGGGGGTCAGCCCCAGCATTTT	CASSEAGGGQPQHF
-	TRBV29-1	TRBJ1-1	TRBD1	TGCAGCTCGTCACAGGGGGCGCGTTCAATGAACACTGAAGCTTTCTTT	CSSSQGARSMNTEAFF
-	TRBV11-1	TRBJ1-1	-	TGTGCCAGCACCTTAGGGGGGCTGAACACTGAAGCTTTCTTT	CASTLGGLNTEAFF
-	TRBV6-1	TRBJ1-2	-	TGTGCCAGCAGTGATACAGGAACTCCAGGTGGCTACACCTTC	CASSDTGTPGGYTF
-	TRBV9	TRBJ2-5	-	TGTGCCAGCAGCGTAGGGGCAGGGGTCGTCCAAGAGACCCAGTACTTC	CASSVGAGVVQETQYF
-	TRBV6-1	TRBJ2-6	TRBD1	TGTGCCAGCAGTGAAGCAGGGGGCGCGTCCTCTGGGGCCAACGTCCTGACTTTC	CASSEAGGASSGANVLTF
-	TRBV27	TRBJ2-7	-	TGTGCCAGCAGGACTAGGGGGGGGGTGGGGTCGGACGAGCAGTACTTC	CASRTRGGVGSDEQYF
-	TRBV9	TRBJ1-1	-	TGTGCCAGCAGCGTAGGGGGCTCGTTGAACACTGAAGCTTTCTTT	CASSVGGSLNTEAFF
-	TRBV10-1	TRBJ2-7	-	TGCGCCAGCAGTAAGGACCTCAGCGGGGAGCAGTACTTC	CASSKDLSGEQYF
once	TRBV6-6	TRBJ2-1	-	TGTGCCAGCAGTTTCTTACAGGGTAACGATGAGCAGTTCTTC	CASSFLQGNDEQFF
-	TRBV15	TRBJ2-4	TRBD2	TGTGCCACCAGAAGTTTCGGGGGAGGGGCCAAAAACATTCAGTACTTC	CATRSFGGGAKNIQYF
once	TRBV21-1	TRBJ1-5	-	TGTGCCAGACCGCCGGGACAGGGAGATACATGTAGTCAGCCCCAGCATTTT	CARPPGQGDTCSQPQHF
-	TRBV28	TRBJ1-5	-	TGTGCCAGCAGCCGGGGGGGGTCAAGGAATCAGCCCCAGCATTTT	CASSRGGSRNQPQHF
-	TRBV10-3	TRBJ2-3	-	TGTGCCTTCGGGACTAGCACAGATACGCAGTATTTT	CAFGTSTDTQYF
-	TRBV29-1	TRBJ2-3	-	TGCAGCGTTGAAGATCTGACACTCTCTAGCACAGATACGCAGTATTTT	CSVEDLTLSSTDTQYF
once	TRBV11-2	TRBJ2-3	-	TGTGCCAGCAGAGGGGCCATCACAGATACGCAGTATTTT	CASRGAITDTQYF
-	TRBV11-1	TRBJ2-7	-	TGTGCCAGCAGCTTAGCCTATGGCGGGTACGAGCAGTACTTC	CASSLAYGGYEQYF
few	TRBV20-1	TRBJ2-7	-	TGCAGTGCTAGTACAGGGTACAAGCAGTACTTC	CSASTGYKQYF
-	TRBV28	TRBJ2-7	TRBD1	TGTGCCAGCAGATCACAGGGGTTCTACGAGCAGTACTTC	CASRSQGFYEQYF
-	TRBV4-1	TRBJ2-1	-	TGCGCCAGCAGCCCCCTTTCCAGGAACAATGAGCAGTTCTTC	CASSPLSRNNEQFF
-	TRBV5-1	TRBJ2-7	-	TGCGCCAGCAGCTTGGAGCGGAGCTCCTACGAGCAGTACTTC	CASSLERSSYEQYF
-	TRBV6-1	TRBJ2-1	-	TGTGCCAGCAGTGAATACGGCGGACTTATGCAGTTCTTC	CASSEYGGLMQFF
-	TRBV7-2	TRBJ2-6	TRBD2	TGTGCCAGCAGCTTGCGGGGGTCTGGGGCCAACGTCCTGACTTTC	CASSLRGSGANVLTF
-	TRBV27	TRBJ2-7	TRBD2	TGTGCCAGCAGTTTACTAGCGGGGCCTCGTGGGGAGCAGTACTTC	CASSLLAGPRGEQYF
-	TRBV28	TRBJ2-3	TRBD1	TGTGCCAGCAGGTTGGGACAGGGGGAAGCCTACTTT	CASRLGQGEAYF
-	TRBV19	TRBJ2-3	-	TGTGCCAGTAGTGCCGGCCTCGGGGGCACAGATACGCAGTATTTT	CASSAGLGGTDTQYF
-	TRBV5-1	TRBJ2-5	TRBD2	TGCGCCAGCAGGTCGGGACTATCGGAGACCCAGTACTTC	CASRSGLSETQYF
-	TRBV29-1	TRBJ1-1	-	TGCAGCGTTGAAGGTGCGGGGCGCACTGAAGCTTTCTTT	CSVEGAGRTEAFF
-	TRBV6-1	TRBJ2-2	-	TGTGCCAGCAGTGGGCTCTTGGGTCGGCAGGAGAACACCGGGGAGCTGTTTTTT	CASSGLLGRQENTGELFF
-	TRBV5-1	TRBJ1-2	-	TGCGCCAGCGGGCTTGGGGGAGGCGACTATGGCTACACCTTC	CASGLGGGDYGYTF
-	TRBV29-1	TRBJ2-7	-	TGCAGCGTTGAGATGGGCAGAGGGACCTACGAGCAGTACTTC	CSVEMGRGTYEQYF
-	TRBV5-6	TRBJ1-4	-	TGTGCCAGCAGCCATGATGCAGGGAGGAAAGGTGAAAAACTGTTTTTT	CASSHDAGRKGEKLFF
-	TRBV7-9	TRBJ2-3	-	TGTGCCAGCAGCTTACGAGGGGGGGGAGATACGCAGTATTTT	CASSLRGGGDTQYF
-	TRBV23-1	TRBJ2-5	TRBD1	TGCGCCAGCAGTCAATCGACAGGGACAGGGGGTCGAAAGACCCAGTACTTC	CASSQSTGTGGRKTQYF
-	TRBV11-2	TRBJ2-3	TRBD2	TGTGCCAGCAGCTTAGGGGCTAGCGGTACCCGCACAGATACGCAGTATTTT	CASSLGASGTRTDTQYF
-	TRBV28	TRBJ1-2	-	TGTGCCAGCAGTTCCCCTGGGGGGGGCGGAGGCTACACCTTC	CASSSPGGGGGYTF
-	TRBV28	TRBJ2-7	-	TGTGCCAGCAGGCCTGACTCGACTCTAAGCCTCTACGAGCAGTACTTC	CASRPDSTLSLYEQYF
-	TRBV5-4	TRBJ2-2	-	TGTGCCAGCAGGTTATTTAGGGGCGCCAGTAACACCGGGGAGCTGTTTTTT	CASRLFRGASNTGELFF
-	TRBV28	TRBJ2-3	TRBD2	TGTGCCAGCAGTTTGCGCGGAGGACTAGCGGGAGGGGTTGGTGGCCCAGATACGCAGTATTTT	CASSLRGGLAGGVGGPDTQYF
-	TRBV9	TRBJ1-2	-	TGTGCCGGTTTGAAGGGGCATGGCTACACCTTC	CAGLKGHGYTF
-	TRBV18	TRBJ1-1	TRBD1	TGTGCCAGCTTGCGCGCGACAGGGGGGATGAACACTGAAGCTTTCTTT	CASLRATGGMNTEAFF
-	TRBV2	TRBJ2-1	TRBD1	TGTGCCAGCAATCCCGACATTCTACCCGGGACAGGTTCCTACAATGAGCAGTTCTTC	CASNPDILPGTGSYNEQFF
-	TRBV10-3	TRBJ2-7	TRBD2	TGTGCCATCAGTGATAGGACTAGCGAGGAGCAGTACTTC	CAISDRTSEEQYF
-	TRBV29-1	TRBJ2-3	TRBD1	TGCAGCGTTGGACAGGGAGTAGATACGCAGTATTTT	CSVGQGVDTQYF
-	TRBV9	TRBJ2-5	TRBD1	TGTGCCAGCAGCGTAGGACAGGGGCAAGAGACCCAGTACTTC	CASSVGQGQETQYF
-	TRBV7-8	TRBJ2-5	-	TGTGCCAGCAGCCACAACTCGGGGTTCCAAGAGACCCAGTACTTC	CASSHNSGFQETQYF
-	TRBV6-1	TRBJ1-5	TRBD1	TGTGCCAGCAGTGAAAAGAGAGGGGGCGGTCAGCCCCAGCATTTT	CASSEKRGGGQPQHF
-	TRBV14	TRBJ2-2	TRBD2	TGTGCCAGCAGCCAAGAGCCGGTAGCGGGAGGAGGGAGCACCGGGGAGCTGTTTTTT	CASSQEPVAGGGSTGELFF
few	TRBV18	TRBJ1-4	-	TGTGCCAGCTCACCCAGGGGTGCTAATGAAAAACTGTTTTTT	CASSPRGANEKLFF
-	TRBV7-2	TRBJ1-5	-	TGTGCCAGCAGCTTCTTACGGGGGGGCGTCCCCAATCAGCCCCAGCATTTT	CASSFLRGGVPNQPQHF